The rows below give T cell receptor beta chains drawn from one sample of a study of shared clonotypes between healthy human individuals. Here immunoSEQ multiplex PCR was the method, and the copy in TCRdb shows in-frame clones only, minus some. The sample records about 2.1 million clones, over 85% being singletons. The specimen sequenced was naive CD8+ T cells from PBMCs. The origin of the receptors is a man between 18 and 29 years old in good health. Some clones in this sample may be carry-over from other donors' samples. CDR3s include the opening cysteine and the closing phenylalanine or tryptophan. A D gene is named only where the DNA matches it firmly. Rows may omit the clone size; those that give it use once, few, many or a size class.

>TRBV5-6|-|TRBJ2-7|TRBD2|16
TGTGCCAGCAGCTTGGATAGCGGGAGGGGGGCCTACGAGCAGTACTTC
CASSLDSGRGAYEQYF
>TRBV28|-|TRBJ1-2|TRBD1|17
TGTGCCAGCAGTGAATTGATGCAGGGGGCAGTACGATCTGGCTACACCTTC
CASSELMQGAVRSGYTF
>TRBV21-1|-|TRBJ2-2|-|16
TGTGCCAGCCGGGACAGAACTAAGGGCCAGGGCGGGGAGCTGTTTTTT
CASRDRTKGQGGELFF
>TRBV28|-|TRBJ1-1|-|13
TGTGCCAGCAGCTCCGGGTGGAACACTGAAGCTTTCTTT
CASSSGWNTEAFF
>TRBV19|-|TRBJ1-5|TRBD1|13
TGTGCCAGTCAGGACAGGGGAAATCAGCCCCAGCATTTT
CASQDRGNQPQHF
>TRBV28|-|TRBJ1-5|-|13
TGTGCCACCAGGACAGTGCCCAATCAGCCCCAGCATTTT
CATRTVPNQPQHF
>TRBV29-1|-|TRBJ2-4|-|15
TGCAGCGCCCACACAATACAGGGTAGTGTGGACATTCAGTACTTC
CSAHTIQGSVDIQYF
>TRBV5-1|once|TRBJ2-7|-|15
TGCGCCAGCAGCTCACCGGGACAAAGCTCCTACGAGCAGTACTTC
CASSSPGQSSYEQYF
>TRBV28|-|TRBJ2-7|-|14
TGTGCCAGCAGTCGCATTAACAGGGCTGACGAGCAGTACTTC
CASSRINRADEQYF
>TRBV2|-|TRBJ2-5|TRBD2|16
TGTGCCAGCAGTGAAGCCCGGACTAGCAGCCAAGAGACCCAGTACTTC
CASSEARTSSQETQYF
>TRBV7-9|-|TRBJ2-1|-|13
TGTGCCACCCTTAGCGGTTCCTACAATGAGCAGTTCTTC
CATLSGSYNEQFF
>TRBV5-1|-|TRBJ2-2|-|14
TGCGCCAGCACTACTCGCGAGAACACCGGGGAGCTGTTTTTT
CASTTRENTGELFF
>TRBV5-4|-|TRBJ2-7|TRBD1|14
TGTGCCAGCAGCCCCGGACAGGACCCGGTAGAGCAGTACTTC
CASSPGQDPVEQYF
>TRBV7-9|few|TRBJ1-2|-|15
TGTGCCAGCAGCTTAGGACAGCCAACCGCAGGGGGCTACACCTTC
CASSLGQPTAGGYTF
>TRBV7-9|few|TRBJ1-5|-|13
TGTGCCAGCAGCCAAGGGAACTTGGCGCCCCAGCATTTT
CASSQGNLAPQHF
>TRBV27|-|TRBJ2-7|-|13
TGTGCCAGCAGTCTCAGGGGTAGATACGAGCAGTACTTC
CASSLRGRYEQYF
>TRBV19|-|TRBJ2-6|-|17
TGTGCCAGTAGGGGGCAGGGGGGCATCTCTGGGGCCAACGTCCTGACTTTC
CASRGQGGISGANVLTF
>TRBV2|-|TRBJ2-7|TRBD1|15
TGTGCCAGCAGTGAAGATTCAGGGGGCTTCTACGAGCAGTACTTC
CASSEDSGGFYEQYF
>TRBV19|-|TRBJ2-1|TRBD2|15
TGTGCCAGTACCTCCACGGGAGGAGTCTACAATGAGCAGTTCTTC
CASTSTGGVYNEQFF
>TRBV5-1|-|TRBJ2-3|TRBD2|21
TGCGCCACCACCCCCGGGACTAGCGGGAGCCCCTTACCCGCTAGCACAGATACGCAGTATTTT
CATTPGTSGSPLPASTDTQYF
>TRBV9|-|TRBJ1-4|TRBD1|18
TGTGCCAGCAGCCATTCCCGGGACAGGTCCTTATCTAATGAAAAACTGTTTTTT
CASSHSRDRSLSNEKLFF
>TRBV7-9|-|TRBJ2-2|-|14
TGTGCCAGCCAGACAGGAACCTCCACCGGGGAGCTGTTTTTT
CASQTGTSTGELFF
>TRBV7-8|-|TRBJ2-2|-|15
TGTGCCAGCAGCCCAGGAGGGGGGAACACCGGGGAGCTGTTTTTT
CASSPGGGNTGELFF
>TRBV7-6|-|TRBJ2-2|-|15
TGTGCCAGCAGCTTAGCGGCTTCATACACCGGGGAGCTGTTTTTT
CASSLAASYTGELFF
>TRBV6-1|-|TRBJ2-7|-|14
TGTGCCAGCAGTCTTAACTCCGGAGGAAACGAGCAGTACTTC
CASSLNSGGNEQYF
>TRBV9|-|TRBJ1-2|-|12
TGTGCCAGCAGCGTGGGACTCAATGGCTACACCTTC
CASSVGLNGYTF
>TRBV12-5|once|TRBJ1-2|-|12
TGTGCTAGTGGTTTCGGGGGGAATGGCTACACCTTC
CASGFGGNGYTF
>TRBV11-3|-|TRBJ2-7|-|13
TGTGCCAGCAGCCCTGGTCTTTTGGGTGAGCAGTACTTC
CASSPGLLGEQYF
>TRBV7-6|-|TRBJ2-3|-|15
TGTGCCAGCAGCTTAGTGGGCAGCAGCACAGATACGCAGTATTTT
CASSLVGSSTDTQYF
>TRBV7-8|-|TRBJ2-5|TRBD2|16
TGTGCCAGCAGCTCCCCCCTTAGCGGGGCCCAAGAGACCCAGTACTTC
CASSSPLSGAQETQYF
>TRBV10-1|-|TRBJ2-7|-|15
TGCGCCAGCAGTGAGTCTACAGGGCGTTCCTACGAGCAGTACTTC
CASSESTGRSYEQYF
>TRBV25-1|-|TRBJ2-3|TRBD1|14
TGTGCCAGCAGTGGAACAGGGGGCGCAGATACGCAGTATTTT
CASSGTGGADTQYF
>TRBV6-6|-|TRBJ1-1|TRBD1|13
TGTGCCAGCAGCCCGGGACAGTCCACTGAAGCTTTCTTT
CASSPGQSTEAFF
>TRBV28|once|TRBJ1-2|TRBD1|14
TGTGCCAGCAGGGTGACAGGGTCCGTCTATGGCTACACCTTC
CASRVTGSVYGYTF
>TRBV6-5|-|TRBJ1-1|TRBD1|14
TGTGCCAGCAGTTCCGGGACAGCGAACACTGAAGCTTTCTTT
CASSSGTANTEAFF
>TRBV27|-|TRBJ2-5|-|15
TGTGCCAGCACATACAGGGGGGGTTCCAGAGAGACCCAGTACTTC
CASTYRGGSRETQYF
>TRBV27|-|TRBJ2-7|TRBD1|13
TGTGCCAGCAGGCCGGGACAGGCCTACGAGCAGTACTTC
CASRPGQAYEQYF
>TRBV14|-|TRBJ2-7|TRBD2|18
TGTGCCAGCAGCCAAGATAGGAGGACTAGCGGGATGTCCTACGAGCAGTACTTC
CASSQDRRTSGMSYEQYF
>TRBV28|-|TRBJ2-3|-|15
TGTGCCAGCAGTACGCCGAGGTTAAGCACAGATACGCAGTATTTT
CASSTPRLSTDTQYF
>TRBV6-1|-|TRBJ1-2|-|15
TGTGCCAGCAGTGACTACACCGACAGCAGAACTGGCTACACCTTC
CASSDYTDSRTGYTF
>TRBV7-9|-|TRBJ2-7|-|12
TGTGCCAGCAGCTTTGGGTCGGAGGAGCAGTACTTC
CASSFGSEEQYF
>TRBV29-1|-|TRBJ2-2|TRBD2|16
TGCAGCGTTGAAGGGACTAGCGGGAGTTTTCCCGGGGAGCTGTTTTTT
CSVEGTSGSFPGELFF
>TRBV27|-|TRBJ2-7|TRBD2|14
TGTGCCAGCAGTCGACTAGCGTTGACCTACGAGCAGTACTTC
CASSRLALTYEQYF
>TRBV28|-|TRBJ2-7|-|15
TGTGCCAGCAGTTTGCAGCCTGGACAGATCTACGAGCAGTACTTC
CASSLQPGQIYEQYF
>TRBV28|-|TRBJ2-7|-|14
TGTGCCAGCACCCAAAGACAGGAGGCCTACGAGCAGTACTTC
CASTQRQEAYEQYF
>TRBV2|-|TRBJ2-1|TRBD1|17
TGTGCCAGCACCCTTATGTCGGGGACAGGGCCCTACAATGAGCAGTTCTTC
CASTLMSGTGPYNEQFF
>TRBV21-1|-|TRBJ2-5|-|15
TGTGCCAGCAGCAAAGGGTCACACTGCCAAGAGACCCAGTACTTC
CASSKGSHCQETQYF
>TRBV2|-|TRBJ1-1|TRBD1|12
TGTGCCAGCAGTGGGGGACAGGCTGAAGCTTTCTTT
CASSGGQAEAFF
>TRBV5-1|-|TRBJ2-1|TRBD2|16
TGCGCCAGCAGCTTGGAACTAGCGGGACCTCCTGATGAGCAGTTCTTC
CASSLELAGPPDEQFF
>TRBV5-4|-|TRBJ2-2|-|10
TGTGCCAACTACAACGGGGAGCTGTTTTTT
CANYNGELFF
>TRBV10-1|-|TRBJ2-1|TRBD2|16
TGCGCCAGCAGTGAGTCAAGACTAGCTCATTACGGGGAGCAGTTCTTC
CASSESRLAHYGEQFF
>TRBV5-1|-|TRBJ2-7|-|15
TGCGCCAGCAGCTTGGCCAGGTCAGGCCGGGGCGAGCAGTACTTC
CASSLARSGRGEQYF
>TRBV5-1|-|TRBJ2-1|TRBD1|19
TGCGCCAGCAGCTTGATTCTACGGGGGACAGGGGGCATCCACAATGAGCAGTTCTTC
CASSLILRGTGGIHNEQFF
>TRBV4-3|-|TRBJ2-1|-|17
TGCGCCAGCAGCCAAGGCCCGGACTTACCATCCTACAATGAGCAGTTCTTC
CASSQGPDLPSYNEQFF
>TRBV7-9|-|TRBJ2-7|-|13
TGTGCCAGCAGCTTAGCCAAACACTACGAGCAGTACTTC
CASSLAKHYEQYF
>TRBV27|-|TRBJ2-1|TRBD1|14
TGTGCCAGCAGTTTCGGACAGGGGTTATCTGAGCAGTTCTTC
CASSFGQGLSEQFF
>TRBV10-1|-|TRBJ2-7|-|12
TGCGCCAGCAGTGAGTCGGCGGGGGAGCAGTACTTC
CASSESAGEQYF